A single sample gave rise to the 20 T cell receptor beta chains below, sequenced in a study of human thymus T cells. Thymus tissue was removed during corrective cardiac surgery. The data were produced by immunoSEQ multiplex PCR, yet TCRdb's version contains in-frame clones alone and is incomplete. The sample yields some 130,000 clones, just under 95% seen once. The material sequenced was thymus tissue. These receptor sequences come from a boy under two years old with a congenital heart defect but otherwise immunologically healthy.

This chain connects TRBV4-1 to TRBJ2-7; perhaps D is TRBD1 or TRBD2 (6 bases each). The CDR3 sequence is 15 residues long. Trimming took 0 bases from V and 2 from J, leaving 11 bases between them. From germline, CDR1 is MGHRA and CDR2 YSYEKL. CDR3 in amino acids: CASSQEEGVPYEQYF. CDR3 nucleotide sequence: TGCGCCAGCAGCCAAGAGGAGGGGGTACCCTACGAGCAGTACTTC.

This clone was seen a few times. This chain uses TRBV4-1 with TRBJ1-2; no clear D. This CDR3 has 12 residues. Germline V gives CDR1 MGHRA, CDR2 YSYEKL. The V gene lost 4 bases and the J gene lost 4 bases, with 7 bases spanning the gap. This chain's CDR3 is CASSRETYGYTF. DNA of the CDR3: TGCGCCAGCAGCCGAGAAACCTATGGCTACACCTTC.

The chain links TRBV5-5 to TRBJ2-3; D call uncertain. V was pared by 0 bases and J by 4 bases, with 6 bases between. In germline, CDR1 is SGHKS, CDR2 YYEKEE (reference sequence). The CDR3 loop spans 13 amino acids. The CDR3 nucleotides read TGTGCCAGCAGCTTGGGACACCCAGATACGCAGTATTTT. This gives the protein CASSLGHPDTQYF. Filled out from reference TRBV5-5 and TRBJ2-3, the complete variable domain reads DAGVTQSPTHLIKTRGQQVTLRCSPISGHKSVSWYQQVLGQGPQFIFQYYEKEERGRGNFPDRFSARQFPNYSSELNVNALLLGDSALYLCASSLGHPDTQYFGPGTRLTVL.

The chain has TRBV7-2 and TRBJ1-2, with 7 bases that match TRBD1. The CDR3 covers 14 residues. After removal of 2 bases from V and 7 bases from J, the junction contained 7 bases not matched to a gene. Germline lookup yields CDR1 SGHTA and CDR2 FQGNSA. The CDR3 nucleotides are TGTGCCAGCAGCTTAAAGACAGGGTCCCTTGGCTACACCTTC. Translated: CASSLKTGSLGYTF.

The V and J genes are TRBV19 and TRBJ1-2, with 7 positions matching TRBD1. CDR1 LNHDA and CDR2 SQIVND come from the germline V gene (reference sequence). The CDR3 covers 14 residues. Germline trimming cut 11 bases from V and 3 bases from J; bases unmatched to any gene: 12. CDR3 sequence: CALREGAPDYGYTF. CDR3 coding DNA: TGTGCCTTACGGGAGGGGGCGCCGGACTATGGCTACACCTTC.

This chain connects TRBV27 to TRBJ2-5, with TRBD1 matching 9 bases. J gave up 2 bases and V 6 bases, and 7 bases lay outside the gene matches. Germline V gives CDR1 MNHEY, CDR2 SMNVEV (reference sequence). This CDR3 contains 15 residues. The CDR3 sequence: CASRGTGTGQETQYF. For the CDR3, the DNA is TGTGCCAGCAGAGGAACCGGGACAGGGCAAGAGACCCAGTACTTC.

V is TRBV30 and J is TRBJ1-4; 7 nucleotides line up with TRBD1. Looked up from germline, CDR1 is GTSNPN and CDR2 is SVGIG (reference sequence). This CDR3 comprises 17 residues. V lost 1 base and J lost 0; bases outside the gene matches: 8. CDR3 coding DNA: TGTGCCTGGAGTGCCCTAGACAGGGCGCCAACTAATGAAAAACTGTTTTTT. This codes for CAWSALDRAPTNEKLFF.

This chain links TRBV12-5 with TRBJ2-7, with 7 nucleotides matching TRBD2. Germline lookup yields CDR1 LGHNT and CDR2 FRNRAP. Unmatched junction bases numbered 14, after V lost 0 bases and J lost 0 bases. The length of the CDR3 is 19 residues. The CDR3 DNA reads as TGTGCTAGTGGTTTGGTCGAGGCAAAGGTCACTAGCGACTCCTACGAGCAGTACTTC. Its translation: CASGLVEAKVTSDSYEQYF.

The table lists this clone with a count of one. CDR3 DNA: TGCGCCAGCAGCCAAGAGCCCCTGGCCGGTCCGGGGGGCACCATATATTTT. Translated: CASSQEPLAGPGGTIYF. The chain joins TRBV4-1 to TRBJ1-3; a weak D match, TRBD1 (5 bases). V was cut by 0 bases and J by 9 bases, with 21 bases left in between. CDR1 is MGHRA and CDR2 is YSYEKL in the germline V gene. This CDR3 spans 17 amino acids.

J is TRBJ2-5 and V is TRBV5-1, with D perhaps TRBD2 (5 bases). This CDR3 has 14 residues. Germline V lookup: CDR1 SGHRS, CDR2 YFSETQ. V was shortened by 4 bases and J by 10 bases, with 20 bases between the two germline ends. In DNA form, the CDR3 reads TGCGCCAGCAGCATGGCTGAGGGCCTTTTGGACCAGTACTTC. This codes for CASSMAEGLLDQYF.

Here the CDR3 DNA reads TGTGCCAGCAGTTTATCAGGGGCCTACATCTACGAGCAGTACTTC. It codes for CASSLSGAYIYEQYF. J is TRBJ2-7 and V is TRBV27; D is perhaps TRBD1 (5 bases). CDR1 and CDR2 (germline): MNHEY, SMNVEV (reference sequence). The CDR3 is 15 amino acids. Trimming pared 0 bases from V and 3 bases from J, leaving 12 bases between.

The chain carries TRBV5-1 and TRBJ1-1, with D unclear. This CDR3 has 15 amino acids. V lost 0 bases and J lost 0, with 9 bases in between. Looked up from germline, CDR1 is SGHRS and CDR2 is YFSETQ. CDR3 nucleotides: TGCGCCAGCAGCTTGGAATCAAGTTTGAACACTGAAGCTTTCTTT. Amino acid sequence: CASSLESSLNTEAFF.

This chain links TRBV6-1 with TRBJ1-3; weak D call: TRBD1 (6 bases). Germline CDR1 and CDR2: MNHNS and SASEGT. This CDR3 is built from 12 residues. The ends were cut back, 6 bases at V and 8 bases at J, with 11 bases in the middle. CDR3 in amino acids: CASSQGGYTIYF. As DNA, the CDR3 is TGTGCCAGCAGCCAAGGGGGTTACACCATATATTTT.

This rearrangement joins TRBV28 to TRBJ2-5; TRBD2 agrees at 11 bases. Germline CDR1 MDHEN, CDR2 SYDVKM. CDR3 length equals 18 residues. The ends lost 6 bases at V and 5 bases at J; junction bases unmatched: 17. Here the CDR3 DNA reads TGTGCCAGCAGGGACCCCGGGACTAGCGGTTCATCGGGGGAGACCCAGTACTTC. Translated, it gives CASRDPGTSGSSGETQYF. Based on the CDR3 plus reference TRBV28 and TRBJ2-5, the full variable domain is DVKVTQSSRYLVKRTGEKVFLECVQDMDHENMFWYRQDPGLGLRLIYFSYDVKMKEKGDIPEGYSVSREKKERFSLILESASTNQTSMYLCASRDPGTSGSSGETQYFGPGTRLLVL.

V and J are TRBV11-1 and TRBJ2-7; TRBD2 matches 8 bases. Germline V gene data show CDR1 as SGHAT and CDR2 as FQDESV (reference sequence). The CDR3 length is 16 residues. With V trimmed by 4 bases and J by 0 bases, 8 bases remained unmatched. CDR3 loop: CASSSTLAVSSYEQYF. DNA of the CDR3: TGTGCCAGCAGCTCCACACTAGCGGTGAGCTCCTACGAGCAGTACTTC.

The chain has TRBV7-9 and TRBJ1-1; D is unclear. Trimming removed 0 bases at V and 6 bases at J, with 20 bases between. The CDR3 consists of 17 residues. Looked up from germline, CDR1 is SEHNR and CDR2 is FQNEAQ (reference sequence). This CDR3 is CASSLANYSTGQAEAFF. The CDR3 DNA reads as TGTGCCAGCAGCTTAGCCAATTATTCTACCGGCCAGGCTGAAGCTTTCTTT.

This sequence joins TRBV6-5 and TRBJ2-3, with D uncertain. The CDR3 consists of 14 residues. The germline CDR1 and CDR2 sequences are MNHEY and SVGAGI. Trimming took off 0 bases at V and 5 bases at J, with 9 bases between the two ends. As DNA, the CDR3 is TGTGCCAGCAGTTACTCGAACTGGAAAGATACGCAGTATTTT. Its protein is CASSYSNWKDTQYF.

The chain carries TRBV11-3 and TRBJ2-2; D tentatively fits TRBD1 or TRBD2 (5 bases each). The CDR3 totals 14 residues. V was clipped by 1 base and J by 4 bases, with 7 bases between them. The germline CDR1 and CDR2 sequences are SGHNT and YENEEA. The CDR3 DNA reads TGTGCCAGCAGCTTAGTTGGGGGCACCGGGGAGCTGTTTTTT. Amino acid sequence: CASSLVGGTGELFF.

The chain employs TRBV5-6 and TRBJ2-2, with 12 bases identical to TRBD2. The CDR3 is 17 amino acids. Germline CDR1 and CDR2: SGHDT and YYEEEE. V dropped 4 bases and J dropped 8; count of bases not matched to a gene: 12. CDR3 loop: CASSTTRTSGAPGELFF. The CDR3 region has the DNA TGTGCCAGCAGCACGACTCGGACTAGCGGGGCACCGGGGGAGCTGTTTTTT.

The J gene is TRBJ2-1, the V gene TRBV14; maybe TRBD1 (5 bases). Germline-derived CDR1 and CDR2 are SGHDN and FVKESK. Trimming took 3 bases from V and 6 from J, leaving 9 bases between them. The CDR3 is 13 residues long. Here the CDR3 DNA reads TGTGCCAGCAGCCAGGGGCAGGGCAATGAGCAGTTCTTC. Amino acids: CASSQGQGNEQFF.